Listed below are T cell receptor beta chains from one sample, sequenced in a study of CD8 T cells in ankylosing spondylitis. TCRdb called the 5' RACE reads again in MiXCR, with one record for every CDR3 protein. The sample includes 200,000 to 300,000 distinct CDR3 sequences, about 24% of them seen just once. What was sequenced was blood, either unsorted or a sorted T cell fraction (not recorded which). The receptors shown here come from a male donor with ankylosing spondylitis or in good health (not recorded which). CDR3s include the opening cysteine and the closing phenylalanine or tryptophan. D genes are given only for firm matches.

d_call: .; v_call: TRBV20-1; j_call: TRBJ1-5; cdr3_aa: CSAREAGAGNQPQHF
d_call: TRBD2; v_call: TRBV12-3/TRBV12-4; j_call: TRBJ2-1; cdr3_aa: CASKTSGGANEQFF
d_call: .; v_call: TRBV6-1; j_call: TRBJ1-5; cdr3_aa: CASSMGAGIHQPQHF
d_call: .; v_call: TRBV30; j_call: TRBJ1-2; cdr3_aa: CAWQTYSNYGYTF
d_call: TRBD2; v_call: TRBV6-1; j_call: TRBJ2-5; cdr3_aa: CASSPAIGLAEETQYF
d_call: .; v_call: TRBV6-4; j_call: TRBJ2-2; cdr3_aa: CASSDELGTGELFF
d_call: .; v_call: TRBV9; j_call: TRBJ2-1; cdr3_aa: CASSVGTGKRSEQFF
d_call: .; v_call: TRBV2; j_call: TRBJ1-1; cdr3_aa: CASSEAVPTEAFF
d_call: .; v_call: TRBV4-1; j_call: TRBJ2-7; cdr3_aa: CASSQDPWQGAYEQYF
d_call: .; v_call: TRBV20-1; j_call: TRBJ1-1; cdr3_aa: CSASLGTPIEARGAFF
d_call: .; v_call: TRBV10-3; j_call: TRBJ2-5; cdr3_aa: CAISEGAGETQYF
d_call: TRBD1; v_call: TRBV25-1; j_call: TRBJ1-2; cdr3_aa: CASSFRDRGILGYTF
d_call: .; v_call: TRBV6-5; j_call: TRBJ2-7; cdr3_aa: CASRTGAEQYF
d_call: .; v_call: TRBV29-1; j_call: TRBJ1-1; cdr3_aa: CSVVTALRAFF
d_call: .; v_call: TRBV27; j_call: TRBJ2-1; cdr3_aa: CASSLAGLRRDEQFF
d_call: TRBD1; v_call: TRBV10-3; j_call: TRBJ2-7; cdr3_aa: CAISGGQPAPFEQYF
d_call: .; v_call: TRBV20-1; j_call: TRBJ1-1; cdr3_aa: CSLEVEKGAFF
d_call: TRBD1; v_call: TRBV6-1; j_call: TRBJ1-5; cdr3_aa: CASSDGQAVQPQHF
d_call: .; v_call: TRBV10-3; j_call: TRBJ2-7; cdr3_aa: CAISESSGDEQYF
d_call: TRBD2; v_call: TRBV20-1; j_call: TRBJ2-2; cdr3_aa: CSLPGGAGGELFF
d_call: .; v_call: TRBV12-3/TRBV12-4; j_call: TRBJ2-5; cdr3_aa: CASSLWAGVGQETQYF
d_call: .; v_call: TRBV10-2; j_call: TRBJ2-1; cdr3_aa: CASSDSRGQREQFF
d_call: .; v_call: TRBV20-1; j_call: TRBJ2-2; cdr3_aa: CSASQDSYTGELFF
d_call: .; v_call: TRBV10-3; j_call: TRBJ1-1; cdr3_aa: CAIRQDTEAFF
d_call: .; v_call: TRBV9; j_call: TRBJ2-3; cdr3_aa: CASSVEQGKDTQYF
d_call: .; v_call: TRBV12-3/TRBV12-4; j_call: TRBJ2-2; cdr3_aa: CASLGPGELFF
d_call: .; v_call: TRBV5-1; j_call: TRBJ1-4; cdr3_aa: CASSQLGVSPAEKLFF
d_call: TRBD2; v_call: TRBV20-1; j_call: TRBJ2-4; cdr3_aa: CSARDRGLGRGNIQYF
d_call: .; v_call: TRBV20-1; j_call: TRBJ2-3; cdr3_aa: CSARAPGADTQYF
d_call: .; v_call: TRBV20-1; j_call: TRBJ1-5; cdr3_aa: CSARADMGNQPQHF
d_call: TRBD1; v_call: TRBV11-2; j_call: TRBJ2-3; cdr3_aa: CASSSGTGGRGDTQYF
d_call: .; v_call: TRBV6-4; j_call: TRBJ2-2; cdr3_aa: CARTPRDGLTGELFF
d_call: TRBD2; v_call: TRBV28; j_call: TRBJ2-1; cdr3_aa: CASSLSGGGAPYNEQFF
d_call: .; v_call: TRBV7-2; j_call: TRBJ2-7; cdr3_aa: CASSLSSYEQYF
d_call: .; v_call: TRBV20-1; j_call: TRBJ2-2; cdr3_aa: CSARDSARPNTGELFF
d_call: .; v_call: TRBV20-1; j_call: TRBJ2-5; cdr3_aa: CSADGLWGQETQYF
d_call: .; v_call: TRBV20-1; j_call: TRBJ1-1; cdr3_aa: CSAHRMNTEAFF
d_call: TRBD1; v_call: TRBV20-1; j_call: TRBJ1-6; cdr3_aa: CSAHRDREDSPLHF
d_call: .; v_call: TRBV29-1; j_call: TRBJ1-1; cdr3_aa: CSVRGPGNVEAFF
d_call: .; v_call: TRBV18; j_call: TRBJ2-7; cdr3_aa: CASSPQESYEQYF
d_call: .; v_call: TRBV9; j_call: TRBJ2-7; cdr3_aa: CASSVEPGTYEQYF